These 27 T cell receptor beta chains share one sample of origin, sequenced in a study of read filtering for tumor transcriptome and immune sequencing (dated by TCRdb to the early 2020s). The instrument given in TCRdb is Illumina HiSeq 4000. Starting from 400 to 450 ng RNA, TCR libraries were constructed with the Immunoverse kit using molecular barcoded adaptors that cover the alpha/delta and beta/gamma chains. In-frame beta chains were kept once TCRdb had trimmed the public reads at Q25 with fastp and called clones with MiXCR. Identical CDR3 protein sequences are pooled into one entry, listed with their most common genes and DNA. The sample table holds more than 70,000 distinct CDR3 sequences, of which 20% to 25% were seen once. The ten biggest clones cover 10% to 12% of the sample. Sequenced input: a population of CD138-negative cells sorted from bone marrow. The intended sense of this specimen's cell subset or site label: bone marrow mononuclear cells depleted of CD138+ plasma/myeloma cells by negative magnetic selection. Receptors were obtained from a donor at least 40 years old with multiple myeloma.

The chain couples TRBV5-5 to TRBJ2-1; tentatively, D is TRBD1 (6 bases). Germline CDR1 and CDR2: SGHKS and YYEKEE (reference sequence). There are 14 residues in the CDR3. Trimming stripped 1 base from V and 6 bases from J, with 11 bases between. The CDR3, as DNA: TGTGCCAGCAGCTTGTACAGGGTAGGCAATGAGCAGTTCTTC. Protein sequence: CASSLYRVGNEQFF.

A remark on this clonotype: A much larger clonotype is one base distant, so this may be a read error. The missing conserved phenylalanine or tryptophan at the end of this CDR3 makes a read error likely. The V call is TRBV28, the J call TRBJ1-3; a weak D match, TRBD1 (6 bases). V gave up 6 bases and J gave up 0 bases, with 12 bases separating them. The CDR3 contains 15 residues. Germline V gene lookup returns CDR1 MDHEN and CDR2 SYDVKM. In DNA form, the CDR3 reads TGTGCCAGCAGGACCACAGGGCGCTCTGGAAACACCATATATCTT. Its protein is CASRTTGRSGNTIYL.

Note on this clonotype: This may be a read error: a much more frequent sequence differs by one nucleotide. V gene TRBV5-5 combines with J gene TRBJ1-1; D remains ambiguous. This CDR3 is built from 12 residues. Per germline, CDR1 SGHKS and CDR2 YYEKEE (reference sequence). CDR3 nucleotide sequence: TGTGCCAGCAGCTCCCCGGGAACTGAAGCTCTCTTT. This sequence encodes CASSSPGTEALF.

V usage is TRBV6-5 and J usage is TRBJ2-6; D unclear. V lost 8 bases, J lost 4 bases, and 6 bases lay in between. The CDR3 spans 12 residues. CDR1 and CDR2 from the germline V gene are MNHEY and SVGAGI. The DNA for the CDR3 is TGTGCCAGCCTATCCGGGGCCAACGTCCTGACTTTC. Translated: CASLSGANVLTF.

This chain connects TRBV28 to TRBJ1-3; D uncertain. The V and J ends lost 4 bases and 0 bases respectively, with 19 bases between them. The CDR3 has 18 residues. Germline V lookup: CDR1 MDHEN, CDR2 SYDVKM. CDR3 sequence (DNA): TGTGCCAGCAGTTCCTCCTTGGGCAGGCAATACTCTGGAAACACCATATATTTT. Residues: CASSSSLGRQYSGNTIYF.

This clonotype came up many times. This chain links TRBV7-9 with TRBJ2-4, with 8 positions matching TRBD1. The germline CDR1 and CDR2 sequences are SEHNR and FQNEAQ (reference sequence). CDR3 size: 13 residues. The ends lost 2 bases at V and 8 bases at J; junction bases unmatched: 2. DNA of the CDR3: TGTGCCAGCAGCTTACAGGGGGCGGACATTCAGTACTTC. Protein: CASSLQGADIQYF.

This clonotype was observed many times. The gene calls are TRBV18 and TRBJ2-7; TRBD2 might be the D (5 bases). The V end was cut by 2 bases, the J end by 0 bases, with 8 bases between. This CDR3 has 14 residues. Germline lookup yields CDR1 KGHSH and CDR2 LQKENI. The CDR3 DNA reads TGTGCCAGCTCACCAGGACTGAGCTCCTACGAGCAGTACTTC. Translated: CASSPGLSSYEQYF.

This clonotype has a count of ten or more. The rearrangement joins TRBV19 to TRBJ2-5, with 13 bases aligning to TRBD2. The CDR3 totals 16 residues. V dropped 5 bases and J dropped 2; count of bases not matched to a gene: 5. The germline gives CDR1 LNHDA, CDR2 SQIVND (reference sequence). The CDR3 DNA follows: TGTGCCAGTAGTGCTACTAGCGGGGGGGTACAAGAGACCCAGTACTTC. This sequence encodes CASSATSGGVQETQYF.

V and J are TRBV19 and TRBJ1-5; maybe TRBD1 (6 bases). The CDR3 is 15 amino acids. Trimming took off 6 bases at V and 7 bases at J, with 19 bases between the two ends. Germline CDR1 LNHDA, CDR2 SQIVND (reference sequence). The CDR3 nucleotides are TGTGCCAGTAGGGACACACAGGGCCTTAGGCAGCCCCAGCATTTT. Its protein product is CASRDTQGLRQPQHF.

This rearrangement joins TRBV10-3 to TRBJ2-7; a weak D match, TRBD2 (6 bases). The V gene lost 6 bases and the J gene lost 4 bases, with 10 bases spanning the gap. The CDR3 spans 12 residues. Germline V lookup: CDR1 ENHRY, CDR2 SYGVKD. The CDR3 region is CAIRGEAYEQYF. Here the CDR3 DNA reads TGTGCCATCAGGGGGGAGGCGTACGAGCAGTACTTC.

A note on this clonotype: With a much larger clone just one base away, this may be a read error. DNA of the CDR3: TGTGCCAGCAGAATAGACAGGAGCCTCACAGATACGCAGTATTTT. Translated, it gives CASRIDRSLTDTQYF. This chain links TRBV2 with TRBJ2-3, with D perhaps matching TRBD1 (6 bases). Trimming took off 6 bases at V and 2 bases at J, with 15 bases between the two ends. The germline gives CDR1 SNHLY, CDR2 FYNNEI. The CDR3 runs to 15 residues.

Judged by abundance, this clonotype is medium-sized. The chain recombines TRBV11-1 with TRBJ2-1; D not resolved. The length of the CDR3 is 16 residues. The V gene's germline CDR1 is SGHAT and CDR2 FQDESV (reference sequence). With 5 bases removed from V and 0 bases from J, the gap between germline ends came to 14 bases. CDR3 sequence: CASSRKPVGSYNEQFF. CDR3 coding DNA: TGTGCCAGCAGCCGAAAACCGGTGGGCTCCTACAATGAGCAGTTCTTC.

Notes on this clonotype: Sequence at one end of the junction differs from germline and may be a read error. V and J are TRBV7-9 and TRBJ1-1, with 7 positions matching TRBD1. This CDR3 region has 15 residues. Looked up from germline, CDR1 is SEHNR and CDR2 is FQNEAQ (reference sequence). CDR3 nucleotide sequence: TGTGCCAGCAGCGCCTGGACAGGCATGAACACTGAAGCTCTCTTT. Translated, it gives CASSAWTGMNTEALF.

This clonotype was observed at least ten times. CDR3 sequence reads: CASSQGQAGMRPQHF. CDR3 DNA: TGTGCCAGCAGCCAGGGACAGGCCGGGATGCGGCCCCAGCATTTT. The chain recombines TRBV28 with TRBJ1-5, with TRBD1 matching over 8 bases. With 6 bases clipped from V and 9 bases from J, the junction kept 13 bases outside the gene matches. Looked up from germline, CDR1 is MDHEN and CDR2 is SYDVKM. The CDR3 totals 15 residues.

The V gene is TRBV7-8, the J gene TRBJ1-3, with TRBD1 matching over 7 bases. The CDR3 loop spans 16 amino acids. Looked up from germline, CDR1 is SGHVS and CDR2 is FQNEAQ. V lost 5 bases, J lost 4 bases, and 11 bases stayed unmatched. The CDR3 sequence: CASSTYYRGSGNTIYF. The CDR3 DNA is TGTGCCAGCAGCACCTATTACAGGGGATCAGGAAACACCATATATTTT.

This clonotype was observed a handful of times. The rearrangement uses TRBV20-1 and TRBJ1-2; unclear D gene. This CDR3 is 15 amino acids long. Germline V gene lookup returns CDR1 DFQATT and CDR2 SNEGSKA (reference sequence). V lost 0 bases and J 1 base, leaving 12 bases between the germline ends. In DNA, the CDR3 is TGCAGTGCTAGAGAGGCGGAAAAATTTAACTATGGCTACACCTTC. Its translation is CSAREAEKFNYGYTF.

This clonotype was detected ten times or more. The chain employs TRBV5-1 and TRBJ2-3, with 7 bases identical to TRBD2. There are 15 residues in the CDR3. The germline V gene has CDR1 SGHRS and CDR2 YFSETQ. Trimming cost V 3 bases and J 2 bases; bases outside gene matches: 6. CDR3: CASSSSAGFTDTQYF. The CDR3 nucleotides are TGCGCCAGCAGCTCCTCAGCGGGGTTCACAGATACGCAGTATTTT.

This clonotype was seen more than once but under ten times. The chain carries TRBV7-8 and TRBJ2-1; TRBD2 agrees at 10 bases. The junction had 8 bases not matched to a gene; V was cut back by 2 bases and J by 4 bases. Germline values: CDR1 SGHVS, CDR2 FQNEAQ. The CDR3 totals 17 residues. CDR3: CASSLRPSGGTYNEQFF. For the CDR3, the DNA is TGTGCCAGCAGCTTAAGGCCTAGCGGGGGCACTTACAATGAGCAGTTCTTC.

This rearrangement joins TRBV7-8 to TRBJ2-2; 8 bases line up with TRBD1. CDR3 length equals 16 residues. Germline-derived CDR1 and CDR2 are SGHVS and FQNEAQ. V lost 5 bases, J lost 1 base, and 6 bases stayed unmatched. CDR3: CASSPRGTGNTGELFF. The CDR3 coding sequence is TGTGCCAGCAGCCCTCGGGGGACAGGGAACACCGGGGAGCTGTTTTTT.

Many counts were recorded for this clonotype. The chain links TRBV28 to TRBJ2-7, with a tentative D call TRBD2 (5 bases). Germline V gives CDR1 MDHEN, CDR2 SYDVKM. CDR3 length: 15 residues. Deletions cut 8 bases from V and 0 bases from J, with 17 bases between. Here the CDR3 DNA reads TGTGCCAGCTATCGAGGGCCTTCTAGCTCCTACGAGCAGTACTTC. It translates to CASYRGPSSSYEQYF.

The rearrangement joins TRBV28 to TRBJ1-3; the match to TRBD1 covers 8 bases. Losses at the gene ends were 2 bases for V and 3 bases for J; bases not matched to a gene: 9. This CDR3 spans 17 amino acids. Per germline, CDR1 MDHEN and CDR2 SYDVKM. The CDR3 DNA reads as TGTGCCAGCAGTTTAAGGGGGGCGACAGGGGATGGAAACACCATATATTTT. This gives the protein CASSLRGATGDGNTIYF.

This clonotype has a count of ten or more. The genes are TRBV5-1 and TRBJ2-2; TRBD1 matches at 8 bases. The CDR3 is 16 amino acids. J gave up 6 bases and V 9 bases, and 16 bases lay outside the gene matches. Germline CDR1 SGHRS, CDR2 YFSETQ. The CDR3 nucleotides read TGCGCCACCCAATCTACGGGACAGGCTGGCGCCGGGGAGCTGTTTTTT. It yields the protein CATQSTGQAGAGELFF.

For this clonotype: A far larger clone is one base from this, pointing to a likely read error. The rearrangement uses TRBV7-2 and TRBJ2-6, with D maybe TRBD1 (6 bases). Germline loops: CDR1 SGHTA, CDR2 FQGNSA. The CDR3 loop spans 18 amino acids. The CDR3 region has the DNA TGTGCCAGCAGCTTAGCTTGGGACACCGGCTCTGGGGCCAACGTCCTGAATTTC. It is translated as CASSLAWDTGSGANVLNF.

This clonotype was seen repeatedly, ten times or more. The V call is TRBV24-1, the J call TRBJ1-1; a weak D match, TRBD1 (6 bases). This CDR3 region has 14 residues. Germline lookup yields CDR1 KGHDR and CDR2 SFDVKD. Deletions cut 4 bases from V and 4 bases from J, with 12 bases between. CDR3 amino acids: CATSDGGRVTEAFF. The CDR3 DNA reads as TGTGCCACCAGTGACGGGGGGCGGGTCACTGAAGCTTTCTTT.

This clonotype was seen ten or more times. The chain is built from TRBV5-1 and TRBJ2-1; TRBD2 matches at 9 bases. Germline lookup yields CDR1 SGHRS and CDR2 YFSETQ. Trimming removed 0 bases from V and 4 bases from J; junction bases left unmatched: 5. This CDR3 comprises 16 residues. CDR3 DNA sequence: TGCGCCAGCAGCTTGGGTAGCGGGGGCCAGTACAATGAGCAGTTCTTC. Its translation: CASSLGSGGQYNEQFF.

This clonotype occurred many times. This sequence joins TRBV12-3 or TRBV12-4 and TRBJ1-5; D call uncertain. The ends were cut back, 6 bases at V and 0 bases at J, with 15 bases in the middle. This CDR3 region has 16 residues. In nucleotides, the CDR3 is TGTGCCAGCAGACCCCCCGGGAGTTATAGCAATCAGCCCCAGCATTTT. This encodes CASRPPGSYSNQPQHF.

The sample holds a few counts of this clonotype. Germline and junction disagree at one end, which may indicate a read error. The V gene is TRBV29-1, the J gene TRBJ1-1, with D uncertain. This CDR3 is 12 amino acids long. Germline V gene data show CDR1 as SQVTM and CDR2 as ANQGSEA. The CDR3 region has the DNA TGCAACGTTGGAGGATGGGACACTGAAGCTTTCTTT. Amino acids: CNVGGWDTEAFF.